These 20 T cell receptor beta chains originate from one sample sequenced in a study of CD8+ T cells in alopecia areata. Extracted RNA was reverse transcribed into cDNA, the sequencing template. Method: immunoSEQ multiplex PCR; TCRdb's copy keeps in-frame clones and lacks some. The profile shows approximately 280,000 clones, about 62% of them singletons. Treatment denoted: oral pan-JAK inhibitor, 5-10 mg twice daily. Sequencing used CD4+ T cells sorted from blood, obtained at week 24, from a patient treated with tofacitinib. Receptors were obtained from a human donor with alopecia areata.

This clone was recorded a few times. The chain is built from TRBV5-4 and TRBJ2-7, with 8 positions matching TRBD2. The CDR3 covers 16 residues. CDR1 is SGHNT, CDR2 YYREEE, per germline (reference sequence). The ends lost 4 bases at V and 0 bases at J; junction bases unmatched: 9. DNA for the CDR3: TGTGCCAGCAGCCCCCGGACGGGAGGGAGCTCCTACGAGCAGTACTTC. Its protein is CASSPRTGGSSYEQYF.

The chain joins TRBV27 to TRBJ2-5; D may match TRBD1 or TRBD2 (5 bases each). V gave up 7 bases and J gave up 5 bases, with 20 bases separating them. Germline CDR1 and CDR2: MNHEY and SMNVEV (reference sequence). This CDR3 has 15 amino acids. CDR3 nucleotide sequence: TGTGCCAGCACCCAGGACACGGGGAGCCCTGAGACCCAGTACTTC. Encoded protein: CASTQDTGSPETQYF.

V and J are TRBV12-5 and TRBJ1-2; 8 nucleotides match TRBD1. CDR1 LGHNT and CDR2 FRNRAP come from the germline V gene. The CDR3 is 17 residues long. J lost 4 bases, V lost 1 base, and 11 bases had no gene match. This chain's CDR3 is CASGLALTGDPSYGYTF. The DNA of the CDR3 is TGTGCTAGTGGTTTGGCCTTGACAGGGGATCCCTCCTATGGCTACACCTTC.

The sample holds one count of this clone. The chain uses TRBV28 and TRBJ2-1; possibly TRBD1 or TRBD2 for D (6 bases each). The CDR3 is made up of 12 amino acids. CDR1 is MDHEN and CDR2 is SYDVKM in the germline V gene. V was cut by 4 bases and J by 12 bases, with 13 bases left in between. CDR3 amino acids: CASSSRGAPQFF. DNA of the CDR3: TGTGCCAGCAGTTCTAGGGGGGCCCCGCAGTTCTTC.

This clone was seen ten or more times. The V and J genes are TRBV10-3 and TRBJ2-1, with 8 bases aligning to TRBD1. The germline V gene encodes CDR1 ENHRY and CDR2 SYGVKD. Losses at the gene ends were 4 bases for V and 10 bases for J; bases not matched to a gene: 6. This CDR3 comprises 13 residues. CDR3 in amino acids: CAISGLQGAEQFF. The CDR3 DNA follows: TGTGCCATCAGTGGGCTTCAGGGGGCCGAGCAGTTCTTC.

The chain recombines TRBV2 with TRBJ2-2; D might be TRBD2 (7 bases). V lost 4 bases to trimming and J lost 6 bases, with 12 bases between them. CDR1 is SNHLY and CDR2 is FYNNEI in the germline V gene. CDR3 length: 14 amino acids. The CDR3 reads CASSAQGRAGELFF. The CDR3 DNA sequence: TGTGCCAGCAGTGCGCAGGGGAGGGCCGGGGAGCTGTTTTTT.

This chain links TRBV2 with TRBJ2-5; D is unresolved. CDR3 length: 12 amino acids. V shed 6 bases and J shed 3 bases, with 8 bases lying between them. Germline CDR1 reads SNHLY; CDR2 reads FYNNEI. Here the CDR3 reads CASSYIEETQYF. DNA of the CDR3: TGTGCCAGCAGCTACATAGAAGAGACCCAGTACTTC.

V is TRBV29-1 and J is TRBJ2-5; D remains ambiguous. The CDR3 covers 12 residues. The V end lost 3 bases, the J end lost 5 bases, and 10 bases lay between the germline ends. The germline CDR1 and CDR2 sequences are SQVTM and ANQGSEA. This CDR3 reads CSVESGGETQYF. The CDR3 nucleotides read TGCAGCGTTGAGTCGGGTGGGGAGACCCAGTACTTC.

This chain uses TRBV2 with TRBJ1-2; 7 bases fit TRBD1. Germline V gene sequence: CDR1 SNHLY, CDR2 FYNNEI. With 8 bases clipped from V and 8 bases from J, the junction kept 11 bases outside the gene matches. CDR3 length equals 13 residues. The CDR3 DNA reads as TGTGCCAGCCGGGACAGTCGCCTTGAGGGCTACACCTTC. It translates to CASRDSRLEGYTF.

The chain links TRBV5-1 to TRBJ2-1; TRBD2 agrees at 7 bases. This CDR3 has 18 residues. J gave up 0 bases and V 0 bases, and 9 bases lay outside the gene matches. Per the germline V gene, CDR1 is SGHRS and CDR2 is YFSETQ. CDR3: CASSLAGDYLSSYNEQFF. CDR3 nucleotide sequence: TGCGCCAGCAGCTTGGCTGGGGACTACCTCAGCTCCTACAATGAGCAGTTCTTC. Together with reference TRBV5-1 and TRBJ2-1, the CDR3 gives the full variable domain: KAGVTQTPRYLIKTRGQQVTLSCSPISGHRSVSWYQQTPGQGLQFLFEYFSETQRNKGNFPGRFSGRQFSNSRSEMNVSTLELGDSALYLCASSLAGDYLSSYNEQFFGPGTRLTVL.

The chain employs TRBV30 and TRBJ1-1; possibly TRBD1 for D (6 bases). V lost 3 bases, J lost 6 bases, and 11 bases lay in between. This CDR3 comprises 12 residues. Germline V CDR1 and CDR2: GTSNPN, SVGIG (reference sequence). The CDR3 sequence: CAWSRGGAEAFF. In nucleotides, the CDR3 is TGTGCCTGGAGCAGGGGAGGGGCTGAAGCTTTCTTT. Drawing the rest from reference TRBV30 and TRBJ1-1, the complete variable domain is SQTIHQWPATLVQPVGSPLSLECTVEGTSNPNLYWYRQAAGRGLQLLFYSVGIGQISSEVPQNLSASRPQDRQFILSSKKLLLSDSGFYLCAWSRGGAEAFFGQGTRLTVV.

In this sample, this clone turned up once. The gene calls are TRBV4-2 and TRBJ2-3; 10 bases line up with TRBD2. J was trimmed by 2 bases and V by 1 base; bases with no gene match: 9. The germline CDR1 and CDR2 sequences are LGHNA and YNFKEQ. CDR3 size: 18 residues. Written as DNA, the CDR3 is TGTGCCAGCAGCCAAGCTAGCGGGGGAGTGATAAACACAGATACGCAGTATTTT. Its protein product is CASSQASGGVINTDTQYF.

Here the CDR3 DNA reads TGTGCCAGTAATCTGCGGGATGATTCACCCCTCCACTTT. Its translation is CASNLRDDSPLHF. This sequence joins TRBV19 and TRBJ1-6; D is unresolved. CDR1 and CDR2 from the germline V gene are LNHDA and SQIVND (reference sequence). The V and J ends lost 7 bases and 8 bases respectively, with 12 bases between them. The CDR3 has 13 amino acids.

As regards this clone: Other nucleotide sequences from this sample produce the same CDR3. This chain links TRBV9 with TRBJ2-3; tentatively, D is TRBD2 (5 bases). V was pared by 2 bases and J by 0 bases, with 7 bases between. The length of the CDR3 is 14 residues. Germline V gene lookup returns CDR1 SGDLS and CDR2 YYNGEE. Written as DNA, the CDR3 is TGTGCCAGCAGCGTCAGGACTAGCACAGATACGCAGTATTTT. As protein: CASSVRTSTDTQYF.

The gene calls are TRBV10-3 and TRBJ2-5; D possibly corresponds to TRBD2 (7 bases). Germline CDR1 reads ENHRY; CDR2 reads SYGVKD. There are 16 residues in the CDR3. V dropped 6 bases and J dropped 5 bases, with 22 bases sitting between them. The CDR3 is CAISSQGRGQGETQYF. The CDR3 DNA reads TGTGCCATCAGCTCCCAGGGGAGGGGTCAAGGGGAGACCCAGTACTTC.

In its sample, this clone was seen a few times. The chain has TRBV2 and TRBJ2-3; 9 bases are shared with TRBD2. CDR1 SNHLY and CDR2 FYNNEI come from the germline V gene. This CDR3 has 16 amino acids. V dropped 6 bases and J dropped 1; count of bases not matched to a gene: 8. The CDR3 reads CASSRLGGGGTDTQYF. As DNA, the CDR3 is TGTGCCAGCAGCCGACTAGGCGGGGGGGGCACAGATACGCAGTATTTT.

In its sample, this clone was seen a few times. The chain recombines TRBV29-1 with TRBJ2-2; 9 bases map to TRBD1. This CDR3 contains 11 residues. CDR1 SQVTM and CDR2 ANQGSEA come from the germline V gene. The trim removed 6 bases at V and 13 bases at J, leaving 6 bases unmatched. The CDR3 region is CSVGQGSALFF. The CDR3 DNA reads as TGCAGCGTGGGACAGGGTTCCGCGCTGTTTTTT.

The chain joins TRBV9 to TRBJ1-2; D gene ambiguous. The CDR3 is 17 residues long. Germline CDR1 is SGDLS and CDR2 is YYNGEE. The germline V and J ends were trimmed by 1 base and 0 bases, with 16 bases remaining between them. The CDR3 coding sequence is TGTGCCAGCAGCGTACTCGGACTGACCCCTTCTAACTATGGCTACACCTTC. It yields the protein CASSVLGLTPSNYGYTF.

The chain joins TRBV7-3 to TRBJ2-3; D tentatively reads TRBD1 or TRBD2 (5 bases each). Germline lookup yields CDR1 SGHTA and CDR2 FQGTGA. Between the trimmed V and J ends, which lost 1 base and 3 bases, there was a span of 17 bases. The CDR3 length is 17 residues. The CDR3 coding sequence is TGTGCCAGCAGCTTAAGACGGTCGGGGCCCCGGACAGATACGCAGTATTTT. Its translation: CASSLRRSGPRTDTQYF.

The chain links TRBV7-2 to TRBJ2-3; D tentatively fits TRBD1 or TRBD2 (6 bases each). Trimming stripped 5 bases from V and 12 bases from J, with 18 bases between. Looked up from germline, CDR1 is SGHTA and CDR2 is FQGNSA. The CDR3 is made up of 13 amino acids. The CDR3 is CASSPKVGGFQYF. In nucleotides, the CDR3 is TGTGCCAGCAGCCCCAAAGTAGGGGGGTTTCAGTATTTT. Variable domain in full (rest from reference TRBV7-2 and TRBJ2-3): GAGVSQSPSNKVTEKGKDVELRCDPISGHTALYWYRQSLGQGLEFLIYFQGNSAPDKSGLPSDRFSAERTGGSVSTLTIQRTQQEDSAVYLCASSPKVGGFQYFGPGTRLTVL.